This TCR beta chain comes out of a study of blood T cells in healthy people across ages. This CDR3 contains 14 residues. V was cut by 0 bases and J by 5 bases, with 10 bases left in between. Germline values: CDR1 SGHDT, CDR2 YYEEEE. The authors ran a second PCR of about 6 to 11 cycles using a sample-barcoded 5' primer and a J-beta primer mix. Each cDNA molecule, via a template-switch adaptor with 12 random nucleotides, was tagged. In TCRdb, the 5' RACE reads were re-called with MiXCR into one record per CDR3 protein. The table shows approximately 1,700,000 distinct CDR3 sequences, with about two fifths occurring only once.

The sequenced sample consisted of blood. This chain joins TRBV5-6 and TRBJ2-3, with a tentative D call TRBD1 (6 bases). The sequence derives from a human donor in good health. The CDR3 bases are TGTGCCAGCAGCTTGGAACAGGGCCAAGATACGCAGTATTTT. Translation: CASSLEQGQDTQYF.